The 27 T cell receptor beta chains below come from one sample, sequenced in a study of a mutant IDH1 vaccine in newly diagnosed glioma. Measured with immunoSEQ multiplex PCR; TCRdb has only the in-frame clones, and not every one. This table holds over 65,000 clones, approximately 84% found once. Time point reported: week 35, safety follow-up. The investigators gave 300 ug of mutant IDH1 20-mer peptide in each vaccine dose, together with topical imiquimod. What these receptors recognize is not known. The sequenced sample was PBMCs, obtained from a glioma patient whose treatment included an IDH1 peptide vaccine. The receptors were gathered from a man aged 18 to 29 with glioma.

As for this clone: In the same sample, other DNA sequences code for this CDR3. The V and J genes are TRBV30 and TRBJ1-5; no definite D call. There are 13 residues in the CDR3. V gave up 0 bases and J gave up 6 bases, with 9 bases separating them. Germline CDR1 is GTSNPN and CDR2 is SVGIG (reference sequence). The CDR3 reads CAWSVRGGQPQHF. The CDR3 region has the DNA TGTGCCTGGAGTGTACGGGGTGGTCAGCCCCAGCATTTT. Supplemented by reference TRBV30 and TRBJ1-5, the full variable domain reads SQTIHQWPATLVQPVGSPLSLECTVEGTSNPNLYWYRQAAGRGLQLLFYSVGIGQISSEVPQNLSASRPQDRQFILSSKKLLLSDSGFYLCAWSVRGGQPQHFGDGTRLSIL.

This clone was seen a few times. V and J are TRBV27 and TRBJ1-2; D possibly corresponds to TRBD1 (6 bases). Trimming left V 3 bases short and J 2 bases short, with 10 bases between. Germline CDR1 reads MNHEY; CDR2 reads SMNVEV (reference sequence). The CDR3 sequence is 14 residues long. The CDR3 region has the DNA TGTGCCAGCAGTTTGCAGGGGACGAACTATGGCTACACCTTC. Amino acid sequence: CASSLQGTNYGYTF.

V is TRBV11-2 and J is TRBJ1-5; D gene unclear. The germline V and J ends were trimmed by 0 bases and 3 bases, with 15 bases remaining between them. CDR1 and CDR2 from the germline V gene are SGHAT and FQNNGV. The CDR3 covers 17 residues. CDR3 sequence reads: CASSLDALGRPNQPQHF. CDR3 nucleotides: TGTGCCAGCAGCTTAGATGCCCTAGGAAGACCCAATCAGCCCCAGCATTTT.

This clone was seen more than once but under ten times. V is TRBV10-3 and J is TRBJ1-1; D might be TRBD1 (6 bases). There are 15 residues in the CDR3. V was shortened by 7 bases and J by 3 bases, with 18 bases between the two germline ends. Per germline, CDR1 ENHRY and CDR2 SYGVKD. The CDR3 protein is CAIKGGGSGDTEAFF. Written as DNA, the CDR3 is TGTGCCATCAAAGGAGGGGGGTCGGGGGACACTGAAGCTTTCTTT.

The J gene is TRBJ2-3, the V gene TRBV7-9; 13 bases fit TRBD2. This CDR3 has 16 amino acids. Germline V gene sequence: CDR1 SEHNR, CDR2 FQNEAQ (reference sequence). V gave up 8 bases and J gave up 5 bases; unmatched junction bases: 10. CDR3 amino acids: CASYPLGTSGVDTQYF. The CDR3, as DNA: TGTGCCAGCTACCCCCTCGGGACTAGCGGGGTAGATACGCAGTATTTT. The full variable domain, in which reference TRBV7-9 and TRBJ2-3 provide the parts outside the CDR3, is DTGVSQNPRHKITKRGQNVTFRCDPISEHNRLYWYRQTLGQGPEFLTYFQNEAQLEKSRLLSDRFSAERPKGSFSTLEIQRTEQGDSAMYLCASYPLGTSGVDTQYFGPGTRLTVL.

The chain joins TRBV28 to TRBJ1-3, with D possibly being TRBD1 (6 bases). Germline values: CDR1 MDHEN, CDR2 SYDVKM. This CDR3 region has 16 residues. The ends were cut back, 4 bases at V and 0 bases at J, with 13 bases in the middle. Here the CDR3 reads CASSWGAMSSGNTIYF. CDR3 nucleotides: TGTGCCAGCAGTTGGGGGGCCATGAGCTCTGGAAACACCATATATTTT.

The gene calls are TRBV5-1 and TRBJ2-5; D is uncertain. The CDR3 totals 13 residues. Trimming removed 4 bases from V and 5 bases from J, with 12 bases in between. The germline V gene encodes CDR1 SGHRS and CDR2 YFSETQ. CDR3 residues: CASSPSGAETQYF. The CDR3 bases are TGCGCCAGCAGCCCATCAGGCGCGGAGACCCAGTACTTC.

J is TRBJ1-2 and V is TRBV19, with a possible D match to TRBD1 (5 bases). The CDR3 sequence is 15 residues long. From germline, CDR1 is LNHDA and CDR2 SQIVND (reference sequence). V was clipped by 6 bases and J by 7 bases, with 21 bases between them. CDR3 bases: TGTGCCAGTAGCCCGGAATGGGGGGAGGCTTCTGGCTACACCTTC. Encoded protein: CASSPEWGEASGYTF. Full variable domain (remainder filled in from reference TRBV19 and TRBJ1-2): DGGITQSPKYLFRKEGQNVTLSCEQNLNHDAMYWYRQDPGQGLRLIYYSQIVNDFQKGDIAEGYSVSREKKESFPLTVTSAQKNPTAFYLCASSPEWGEASGYTFGSGTRLTVV.

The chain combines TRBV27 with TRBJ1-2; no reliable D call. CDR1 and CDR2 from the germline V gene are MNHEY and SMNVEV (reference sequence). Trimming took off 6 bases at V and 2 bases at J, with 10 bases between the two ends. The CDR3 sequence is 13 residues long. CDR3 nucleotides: TGTGCCAGCAGACCTGACCCGAACTATGGCTACACCTTC. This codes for CASRPDPNYGYTF.

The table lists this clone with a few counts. The CDR3 spells CASSEEGGGSYEQYF. The CDR3 DNA reads TGTGCCAGCAGTGAAGAAGGGGGCGGTTCCTACGAGCAGTACTTC. V usage is TRBV6-1 and J usage is TRBJ2-7; 7 nucleotides align to TRBD1. V dropped 1 base and J dropped 1; count of bases not matched to a gene: 4. The germline gives CDR1 MNHNS, CDR2 SASEGT. This CDR3 comprises 15 residues.

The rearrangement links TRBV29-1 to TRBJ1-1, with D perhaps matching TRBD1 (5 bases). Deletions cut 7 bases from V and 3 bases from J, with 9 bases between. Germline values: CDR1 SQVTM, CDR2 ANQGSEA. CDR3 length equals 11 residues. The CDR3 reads CSGDSYTEAFF. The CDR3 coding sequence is TGCAGCGGTGACAGTTACACTGAAGCTTTCTTT.

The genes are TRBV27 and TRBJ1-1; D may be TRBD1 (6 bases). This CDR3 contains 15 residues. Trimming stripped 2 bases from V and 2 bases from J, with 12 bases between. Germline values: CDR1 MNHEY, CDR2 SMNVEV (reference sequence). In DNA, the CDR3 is TGTGCCAGCAGTTTAGGTGTGGGGGCTAACACTGAAGCTTTCTTT. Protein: CASSLGVGANTEAFF.

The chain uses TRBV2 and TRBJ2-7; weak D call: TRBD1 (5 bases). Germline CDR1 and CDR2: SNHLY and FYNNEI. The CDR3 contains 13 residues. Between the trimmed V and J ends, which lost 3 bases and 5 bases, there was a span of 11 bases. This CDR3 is CASSEQGFNEQYF. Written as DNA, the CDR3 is TGTGCCAGCAGTGAGCAGGGTTTCAACGAGCAGTACTTC. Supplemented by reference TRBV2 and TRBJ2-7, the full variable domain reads EPEVTQTPSHQVTQMGQEVILRCVPISNHLYFYWYRQILGQKVEFLVSFYNNEISEKSEIFDDQFSVERPDGSNFTLKIRSTKLEDSAMYFCASSEQGFNEQYFGPGTRLTVT.

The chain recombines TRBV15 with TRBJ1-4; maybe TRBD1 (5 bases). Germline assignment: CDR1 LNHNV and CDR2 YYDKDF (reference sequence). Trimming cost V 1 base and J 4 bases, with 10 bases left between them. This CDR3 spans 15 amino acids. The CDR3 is CATSRAKGSNEKLFF. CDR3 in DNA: TGTGCCACCAGCAGAGCCAAGGGGAGTAATGAAAAACTGTTTTTT.

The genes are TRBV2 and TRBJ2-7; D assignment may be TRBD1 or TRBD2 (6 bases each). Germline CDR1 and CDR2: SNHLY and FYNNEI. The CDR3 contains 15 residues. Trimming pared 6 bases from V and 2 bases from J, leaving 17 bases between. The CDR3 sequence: CASRYPGGLTYEQYF. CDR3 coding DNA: TGTGCCAGCAGATACCCCGGGGGCTTGACCTACGAGCAGTACTTC.

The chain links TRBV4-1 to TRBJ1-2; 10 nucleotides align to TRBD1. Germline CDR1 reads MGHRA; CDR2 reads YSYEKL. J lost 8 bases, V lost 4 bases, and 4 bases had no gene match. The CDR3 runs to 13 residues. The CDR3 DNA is TGCGCCAGCAGCCGGACAGGGGGGGAGGGCTACACCTTC. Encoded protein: CASSRTGGEGYTF.

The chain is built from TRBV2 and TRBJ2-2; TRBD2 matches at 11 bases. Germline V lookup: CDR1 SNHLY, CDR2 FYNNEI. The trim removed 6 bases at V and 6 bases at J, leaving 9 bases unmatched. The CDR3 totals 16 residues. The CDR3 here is CASRGSGRALAGELFF. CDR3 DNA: TGTGCCAGCAGGGGTAGCGGGAGGGCCCTCGCCGGGGAGCTGTTTTTT.

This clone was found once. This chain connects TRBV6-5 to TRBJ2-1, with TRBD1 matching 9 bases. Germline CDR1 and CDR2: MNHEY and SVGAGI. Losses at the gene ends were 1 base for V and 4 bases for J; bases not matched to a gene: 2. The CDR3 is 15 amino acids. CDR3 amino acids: CASSYYRGRYNEQFF. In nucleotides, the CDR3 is TGTGCCAGCAGTTACTACAGGGGGCGGTACAATGAGCAGTTCTTC.

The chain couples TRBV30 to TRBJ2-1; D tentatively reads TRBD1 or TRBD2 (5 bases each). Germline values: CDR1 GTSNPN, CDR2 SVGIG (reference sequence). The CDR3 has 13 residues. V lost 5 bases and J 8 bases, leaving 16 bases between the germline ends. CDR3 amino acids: CAWDTGTPDEQFF. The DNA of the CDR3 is TGTGCCTGGGATACCGGGACCCCCGATGAGCAGTTCTTC.

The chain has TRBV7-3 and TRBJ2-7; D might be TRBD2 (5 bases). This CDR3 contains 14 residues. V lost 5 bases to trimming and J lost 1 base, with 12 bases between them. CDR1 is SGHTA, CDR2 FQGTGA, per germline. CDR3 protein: CASSTHGGSYEQYF. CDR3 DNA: TGTGCCAGCAGCACCCACGGAGGTTCCTACGAGCAGTACTTC.

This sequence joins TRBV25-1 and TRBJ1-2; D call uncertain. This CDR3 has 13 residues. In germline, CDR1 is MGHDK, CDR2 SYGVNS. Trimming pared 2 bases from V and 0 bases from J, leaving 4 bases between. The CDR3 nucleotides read TGTGCCAGCAGTGAAACAGCTAACTATGGCTACACCTTC. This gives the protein CASSETANYGYTF.

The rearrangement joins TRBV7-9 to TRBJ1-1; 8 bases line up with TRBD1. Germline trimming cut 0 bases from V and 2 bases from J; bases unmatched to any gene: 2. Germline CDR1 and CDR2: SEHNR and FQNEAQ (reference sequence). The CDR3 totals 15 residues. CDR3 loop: CASSLAPGGNTEAFF. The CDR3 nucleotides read TGTGCCAGCAGCTTAGCCCCAGGGGGCAACACTGAAGCTTTCTTT. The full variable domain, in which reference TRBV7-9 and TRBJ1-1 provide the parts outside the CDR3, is DTGVSQNPRHKITKRGQNVTFRCDPISEHNRLYWYRQTLGQGPEFLTYFQNEAQLEKSRLLSDRFSAERPKGSFSTLEIQRTEQGDSAMYLCASSLAPGGNTEAFFGQGTRLTVV.

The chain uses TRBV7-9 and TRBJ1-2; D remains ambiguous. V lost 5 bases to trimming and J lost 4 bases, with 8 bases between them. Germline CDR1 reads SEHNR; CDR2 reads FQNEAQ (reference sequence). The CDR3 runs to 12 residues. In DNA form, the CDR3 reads TGTGCCAGCAGCCGAAATGGCTATGGCTACACCTTC. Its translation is CASSRNGYGYTF.

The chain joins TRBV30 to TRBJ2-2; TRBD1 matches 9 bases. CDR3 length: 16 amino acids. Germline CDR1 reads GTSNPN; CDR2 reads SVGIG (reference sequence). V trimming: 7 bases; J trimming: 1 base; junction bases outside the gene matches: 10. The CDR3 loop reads CASQVGGQGNTGELFF. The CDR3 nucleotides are TGTGCCTCCCAAGTGGGGGGACAGGGGAACACCGGGGAGCTGTTTTTT.

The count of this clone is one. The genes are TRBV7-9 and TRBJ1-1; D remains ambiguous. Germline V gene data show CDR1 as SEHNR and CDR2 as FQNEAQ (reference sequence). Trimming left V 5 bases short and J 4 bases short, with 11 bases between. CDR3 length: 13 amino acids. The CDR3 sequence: CASSVRRGTEAFF. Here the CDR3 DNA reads TGTGCCAGCAGCGTACGACGGGGCACTGAAGCTTTCTTT.

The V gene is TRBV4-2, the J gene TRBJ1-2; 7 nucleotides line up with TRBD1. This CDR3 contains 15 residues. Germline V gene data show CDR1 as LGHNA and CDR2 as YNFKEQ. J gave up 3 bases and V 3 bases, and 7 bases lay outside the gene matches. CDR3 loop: CASSHAEGADYGYTF. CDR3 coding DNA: TGTGCCAGCAGCCATGCAGAGGGGGCGGACTATGGCTACACCTTC.

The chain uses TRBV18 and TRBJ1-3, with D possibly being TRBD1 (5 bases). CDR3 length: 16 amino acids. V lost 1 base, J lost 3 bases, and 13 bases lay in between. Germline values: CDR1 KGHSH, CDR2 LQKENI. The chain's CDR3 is CASSPLERGNGNTIYF. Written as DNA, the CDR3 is TGTGCCAGCTCACCACTCGAAAGGGGCAATGGAAACACCATATATTTT.